Presented here are 8 T cell receptor beta chains from one specimen sequenced in a study of shared clonotypes between healthy human individuals. Data came from immunoSEQ multiplex PCR; TCRdb stores just in-frame clones and leaves some out. Here the sample spans hundreds of thousands of clones, 96% being singletons. Naive CD8 cells comprised CD45RO-negative, CCR7-positively selected cells, excluding terminally differentiated effector memory CD45RA+ cells. Input material: naive CD8+ T cells sorted from blood. The receptor set was obtained from a woman in her 30s in good health.

The chain recombines TRBV28 with TRBJ2-5, with unresolved D. There are 11 residues in the CDR3. Germline CDR1 and CDR2: MDHEN and SYDVKM. Trimming took 4 bases from V and 8 from J, leaving 8 bases between them. This CDR3 reads CASSSLETQYF. The DNA of the CDR3 is TGTGCCAGCAGTTCCCTGGAAACCCAGTACTTC.

The rearrangement joins TRBV19 to TRBJ2-7; either TRBD1 or TRBD2 may fit D (5 bases each). The V and J ends lost 3 bases and 4 bases respectively, with 10 bases between them. Germline V gene sequence: CDR1 LNHDA, CDR2 SQIVND (reference sequence). The CDR3 loop spans 13 amino acids. CDR3 residues: CASSIGTVYEQYF. CDR3 bases: TGTGCCAGTAGTATTGGGACCGTTTACGAGCAGTACTTC.

The chain carries TRBV4-2 and TRBJ1-6; D gene ambiguous. Deletions cut 0 bases from V and 0 bases from J, with 9 bases between. The CDR3 is made up of 17 amino acids. Per the germline V gene, CDR1 is LGHNA and CDR2 is YNFKEQ. CDR3 nucleotides: TGTGCCAGCAGCCAAGATATAGGGAGCTCCTATAATTCACCCCTCCACTTT. Translating gives CASSQDIGSSYNSPLHF.

The gene calls are TRBV29-1 and TRBJ1-2; tentative D call: TRBD1 (5 bases). V gave up 3 bases and J gave up 1 base, with 9 bases separating them. CDR3 length equals 13 residues. Germline V CDR1 and CDR2: SQVTM, ANQGSEA. CDR3 protein: CSVDTGDNYGYTF. DNA for the CDR3: TGCAGCGTTGATACAGGAGATAACTATGGCTACACCTTC.

This clone was seen only once. The chain is built from TRBV19 and TRBJ2-3; 7 nucleotides line up with TRBD2. CDR1 LNHDA and CDR2 SQIVND come from the germline V gene (reference sequence). The CDR3 spans 16 residues. V dropped 7 bases and J dropped 0; count of bases not matched to a gene: 10. The CDR3 sequence: CASTPSLGLSTDTQYF. The CDR3 DNA follows: TGTGCCAGTACTCCCTCACTGGGACTAAGCACAGATACGCAGTATTTT.

The CDR3 region is CASSSHMETSGFYEQYF. The CDR3, as DNA: TGTGCCAGCAGTTCCCATATGGAGACTAGCGGGTTCTACGAGCAGTACTTC. This chain joins TRBV28 and TRBJ2-7; 10 bases map to TRBD2. CDR1 and CDR2 from the germline V gene are MDHEN and SYDVKM. The CDR3 is 17 amino acids. The ends lost 4 bases at V and 3 bases at J; junction bases unmatched: 12.

The gene calls are TRBV28 and TRBJ2-2, with D maybe TRBD2 (6 bases). The CDR3 has 15 amino acids. Germline CDR1 reads MDHEN; CDR2 reads SYDVKM. The V end was cut by 7 bases, the J end by 2 bases, with 14 bases between. CDR3 in DNA: TGTGCCAGCACTGGGTGGGGGGATAACACCGGGGAGCTGTTTTTT. It is translated as CASTGWGDNTGELFF. Looking up the rest from reference TRBV28 and TRBJ2-2 gives the full variable domain: DVKVTQSSRYLVKRTGEKVFLECVQDMDHENMFWYRQDPGLGLRLIYFSYDVKMKEKGDIPEGYSVSREKKERFSLILESASTNQTSMYLCASTGWGDNTGELFFGEGSRLTVL.

V and J are TRBV7-8 and TRBJ2-7; 9 nucleotides agree with TRBD1. Looked up from germline, CDR1 is SGHVS and CDR2 is FQNEAQ. V was pared by 5 bases and J by 2 bases, with 4 bases of the junction left unmatched. The CDR3 extends over 14 amino acids. In DNA form, the CDR3 reads TGTGCCAGCAGCCCCTGGGACAGGGCCTACGAGCAGTACTTC. It translates to CASSPWDRAYEQYF.